A single sample is the source of the 21 T cell receptor beta chains below, sequenced in a study of cytomegalovirus exposure and HLA in healthy donors. The data were produced by immunoSEQ multiplex PCR, yet TCRdb's version contains in-frame clones alone and is incomplete. The data contain around 140,000 clones, over 80% of them seen just once; the ten biggest clones take up roughly 4.5%. Sequencing was performed on PBMCs. Receptors originate from a man aged 18 to 30 in good health and CMV-seropositive.

V gene TRBV2 combines with J gene TRBJ2-5, with D tentatively TRBD1 (6 bases). There are 14 residues in the CDR3. Trimming left V 6 bases short and J 5 bases short, with 16 bases between. Germline CDR1 SNHLY, CDR2 FYNNEI. The CDR3: CASRVRDTWETQYF. CDR3 coding DNA: TGTGCCAGCAGAGTCCGGGACACATGGGAGACCCAGTACTTC. Supplemented by reference TRBV2 and TRBJ2-5, the full variable domain reads EPEVTQTPSHQVTQMGQEVILRCVPISNHLYFYWYRQILGQKVEFLVSFYNNEISEKSEIFDDQFSVERPDGSNFTLKIRSTKLEDSAMYFCASRVRDTWETQYFGPGTRLLVL.

The genes are TRBV19 and TRBJ2-7; 14 bases agree with TRBD2. CDR1 and CDR2 from the germline V gene are LNHDA and SQIVND (reference sequence). V trimming: 8 bases; J trimming: 0 bases; junction bases outside the gene matches: 15. There are 19 residues in the CDR3. The CDR3 here is CASSGLAGEWGISSYEQYF. The CDR3, as DNA: TGTGCCAGTTCGGGACTAGCGGGAGAGTGGGGAATAAGCTCCTACGAGCAGTACTTC.

The J gene is TRBJ2-7, the V gene TRBV30; 10 bases align to TRBD1. The ends lost 5 bases at V and 5 bases at J; junction bases unmatched: 3. CDR3 length equals 12 residues. Germline values: CDR1 GTSNPN, CDR2 SVGIG (reference sequence). The CDR3 DNA reads TGTGCCTGGGACAGGGGGCGCGACGAGCAGTACTTC. Encoded protein: CAWDRGRDEQYF. Filled out from reference TRBV30 and TRBJ2-7, the complete variable domain reads SQTIHQWPATLVQPVGSPLSLECTVEGTSNPNLYWYRQAAGRGLQLLFYSVGIGQISSEVPQNLSASRPQDRQFILSSKKLLLSDSGFYLCAWDRGRDEQYFGPGTRLTVT.

V and J are TRBV6-1 and TRBJ2-1, with 10 bases identical to TRBD2. Per the germline V gene, CDR1 is MNHNS and CDR2 is SASEGT. The trim removed 5 bases at V and 9 bases at J, leaving 7 bases unmatched. The CDR3 runs to 14 residues. The CDR3 reads CASSPGTSVTEQFF. In nucleotides, the CDR3 is TGTGCCAGCAGTCCCGGGACTAGCGTTACTGAGCAGTTCTTC.

The V and J genes are TRBV30 and TRBJ2-5, with 11 positions matching TRBD2. V shed 3 bases and J 6 bases; nucleotides not matched to a gene: 12. The CDR3 runs to 16 residues. Germline assignment: CDR1 GTSNPN and CDR2 SVGIG (reference sequence). The CDR3 spells CAWRLTSGSFEKTQYF. The CDR3 DNA is TGTGCCTGGAGACTAACTAGCGGGAGTTTCGAGAAGACCCAGTACTTC.

The V and J genes are TRBV6-4 and TRBJ1-2, with 12 bases that match TRBD1. Trimming cost V 10 bases and J 9 bases; bases outside gene matches: 18. The germline V gene has CDR1 MRHNA and CDR2 SNTAGT. The CDR3 is 16 residues long. The CDR3 here is CAIVPTTGTGGDRYTF. In DNA form, the CDR3 reads TGTGCCATCGTTCCTACTACCGGGACAGGGGGCGATCGCTACACCTTC.

This clone came up a few times. This rearrangement joins TRBV6-1 to TRBJ2-1; 9 bases line up with TRBD2. The germline V gene encodes CDR1 MNHNS and CDR2 SASEGT. The CDR3 has 14 amino acids. The V gene end was trimmed by 7 bases and the J gene end by 9 bases; junction bases not matched to a gene: 10. The CDR3 spells CASNRLAESTEQFF. For the CDR3, the DNA is TGTGCCAGCAACCGACTAGCGGAGAGTACTGAGCAGTTCTTC.

The rearrangement joins TRBV4-1 to TRBJ2-7, with D possibly TRBD1 on 5 matching bases. V gave up 4 bases and J gave up 1 base, with 8 bases separating them. The CDR3 totals 13 residues. Germline V gene sequence: CDR1 MGHRA, CDR2 YSYEKL. The CDR3 sequence is CASSPDRSYEQYF. The CDR3 DNA follows: TGCGCCAGCAGCCCAGACAGATCCTACGAGCAGTACTTC.

The chain carries TRBV6-5 and TRBJ2-3, with 7 bases aligning to TRBD2. Per germline, CDR1 MNHEY and CDR2 SVGAGI. Trimming took 2 bases from V and 3 from J; bases not matched to a gene: 8. CDR3 length equals 16 residues. In DNA, the CDR3 is TGTGCCAGCAGTTACAAGGGCGCTAGCGGAACAGATACGCAGTATTTT. Translation: CASSYKGASGTDTQYF.

The gene calls are TRBV7-9 and TRBJ1-1; 11 bases agree with TRBD1. Trimming took 4 bases from V and 0 from J; bases not matched to a gene: 10. Looked up from germline, CDR1 is SEHNR and CDR2 is FQNEAQ (reference sequence). The CDR3 sequence is 18 residues long. The CDR3 sequence is CASSSPPGQGGLNTEAFF. CDR3 DNA: TGTGCCAGCAGCTCGCCACCGGGACAGGGGGGATTGAACACTGAAGCTTTCTTT. The variable domain in full, with the rest retrieved from reference TRBV7-9 and TRBJ1-1, is DTGVSQNPRHKITKRGQNVTFRCDPISEHNRLYWYRQTLGQGPEFLTYFQNEAQLEKSRLLSDRFSAERPKGSFSTLEIQRTEQGDSAMYLCASSSPPGQGGLNTEAFFGQGTRLTVV.

The rearrangement links TRBV28 to TRBJ1-4; a weak D match, TRBD1 (5 bases). Deletions cut 3 bases from V and 2 bases from J, with 10 bases between. Germline CDR1 MDHEN, CDR2 SYDVKM. This CDR3 has 15 residues. CDR3 in amino acids: CASSFQGGTNEKLFF. CDR3 nucleotide sequence: TGTGCCAGCAGTTTTCAGGGAGGGACTAATGAAAAACTGTTTTTT.

V gene TRBV5-1 combines with J gene TRBJ2-7; perhaps TRBD2 as D (5 bases). This CDR3 spans 15 amino acids. Trimming took 0 bases from V and 2 from J, leaving 12 bases between them. Germline CDR1 reads SGHRS; CDR2 reads YFSETQ. CDR3 in DNA: TGCGCCAGCAGCTTGGAGTTGGACTTAGCCTACGAGCAGTACTTC. Its protein product is CASSLELDLAYEQYF.

The sample holds a few counts of this clone. V and J are TRBV7-8 and TRBJ2-7, with 7 bases aligning to TRBD1. V lost 1 base to trimming and J lost 0 bases; unmatched junction nucleotides: 3. The CDR3 covers 15 residues. The germline gives CDR1 SGHVS, CDR2 FQNEAQ. In DNA, the CDR3 is TGTGCCAGCAGCTTAGGGGGGACAGCCTCCTACGAGCAGTACTTC. This encodes CASSLGGTASYEQYF.

The genes are TRBV6-5 and TRBJ2-5; 9 bases agree with TRBD1. The junction had 7 bases not matched to a gene; V was cut back by 8 bases and J by 3 bases. The germline V gene has CDR1 MNHEY and CDR2 SVGAGI. This CDR3 has 14 amino acids. The CDR3 region is CASSVQGAKETQYF. The CDR3 DNA reads as TGTGCCAGCTCCGTACAGGGGGCCAAAGAGACCCAGTACTTC.

The rearrangement links TRBV5-1 to TRBJ2-3, with TRBD2 as a possible D gene (6 bases). The germline V gene has CDR1 SGHRS and CDR2 YFSETQ. V was pared by 4 bases and J by 2 bases, with 26 bases between. This CDR3 contains 19 residues. The CDR3 bases are TGCGCCAGCAGCACTAGGCCACCGGGACTTCAGCAATTCACAGATACGCAGTATTTT. Translated, it gives CASSTRPPGLQQFTDTQYF.

This clone was counted once. The J gene is TRBJ1-1, the V gene TRBV5-1; TRBD1 agrees at 8 bases. The germline CDR1 and CDR2 sequences are SGHRS and YFSETQ. This CDR3 contains 14 residues. Trimming removed 2 bases from V and 1 base from J; junction bases left unmatched: 1. For the CDR3, the DNA is TGCGCCAGCAGCTTTCAGGGGGCGAACACTGAAGCTTTCTTT. Amino acids: CASSFQGANTEAFF.

The genes are TRBV30 and TRBJ2-1; 11 bases agree with TRBD2. After removal of 2 bases from V and 8 bases from J, the junction contained 5 bases not matched to a gene. The CDR3 runs to 14 residues. Germline lookup yields CDR1 GTSNPN and CDR2 SVGIG (reference sequence). The CDR3 DNA reads as TGTGCCTGGAGTATAACTAGCGGGAGTTATGAGCAGTTCTTC. It encodes CAWSITSGSYEQFF.

CDR3 loop: CASSPQTGRTGELFF. The CDR3 DNA reads as TGTGCCAGCTCACCACAGACAGGGCGAACCGGGGAGCTGTTTTTT. The chain joins TRBV18 to TRBJ2-2; 7 nucleotides align to TRBD1. V shed 1 base, J shed 5 bases, and the junction held 4 bases outside the gene matches. The germline gives CDR1 KGHSH, CDR2 LQKENI. The CDR3 runs 15 residues. Based on the CDR3 plus reference TRBV18 and TRBJ2-2, the full variable domain is NAGVMQNPRHLVRRRGQEARLRCSPMKGHSHVYWYRQLPEEGLKFMVYLQKENIIDESGMPKERFSAEFPKEGPSILRIQQVVRGDSAAYFCASSPQTGRTGELFFGEGSRLTVL.

The chain links TRBV5-1 to TRBJ2-4; 12 bases map to TRBD2. Trimming took 0 bases from V and 0 from J; bases not matched to a gene: 4. The CDR3 consists of 18 residues. The germline gives CDR1 SGHRS, CDR2 YFSETQ. The CDR3 here is CASSLGLAGGLAKNIQYF. CDR3 sequence (DNA): TGCGCCAGCAGCTTGGGGCTAGCGGGAGGGTTAGCCAAAAACATTCAGTACTTC.

Only one count was recorded for this clone. The chain links TRBV4-1 to TRBJ1-1, with D hard to call. V lost 1 base to trimming and J lost 10 bases, with 13 bases between them. The CDR3 runs to 13 residues. Germline V gene data show CDR1 as MGHRA and CDR2 as YSYEKL. CDR3 nucleotides: TGCGCCAGCAGCCAAGGAGGGTTTTCGGTAGCTTTCTTT. It specifies CASSQGGFSVAFF.

The CDR3 region is CASSYGGATSGYTF. In nucleotides, the CDR3 is TGTGCCAGCAGTTATGGGGGGGCTACGAGTGGCTACACCTTC. The chain employs TRBV6-6 and TRBJ1-2; tentatively, D is TRBD1 (6 bases). Germline V gene data show CDR1 as MNHNY and CDR2 as SVGAGI (reference sequence). V shed 3 bases and J shed 7 bases, with 15 bases lying between them. The CDR3 is made up of 14 amino acids.